The T cell receptor beta chain under discussion was sequenced for a study of Ad26.COV2.S vaccination and SARS-CoV-2 variants. Treatment reported: roughly 18 received Ad26.COV2.S at low or high dose, single or two shots; about 5 received placebo; per-sample allocation not given. Sampling took place 63 days after the first vaccine or placebo injection. Data came from immunoSEQ multiplex PCR; TCRdb stores just in-frame clones and leaves some out. The sample carries 290,000 or so clones, about 90% recorded once. This clone was counted a single time. The sequences come from peripheral blood, collected in a trial of Ad26.COV2.S vaccine versus placebo. The clonotype comes from a person aged 18-60 years who received the Ad26.COV2.S COVID-19 vaccine or a placebo.

The CDR3 DNA follows: TGTGCCAGCAGCCCCAAGGGACTAGCGGGGGGACAAGAGACCCAGTACTTC. Translating it yields CASSPKGLAGGQETQYF. The gene calls are TRBV11-3 and TRBJ2-5; the match to TRBD2 covers 15 bases. The V and J ends lost 5 bases and 2 bases, in that order; junction bases with no gene match: 6. The CDR3 has 17 amino acids. Germline V gene data show CDR1 as SGHNT and CDR2 as YENEEA. The full variable domain, its missing parts supplied by reference TRBV11-3 and TRBJ2-5, is EAGVVQSPRYKIIEKKQPVAFWCNPISGHNTLYWYLQNLGQGPELLIRYENEEAVDDSQLPKDRFSAERLKGVDSTLKIQPAELGDSAVYLCASSPKGLAGGQETQYFGPGTRLLVL.